This T cell receptor beta chain was recovered during a study of blood T cell repertoires in COVID-19. For the study at large: Acute-phase and convalescent COVID-19 samples originated in the United States, Italy and Spain. PBMCs, B-cell-depleted T cells, or T cells were the source of the cDNA or gDNA that made up the material.

The CDR3 totals 15 residues. With V trimmed by 4 bases and J by 7 bases, 11 bases remained unmatched. Germline V gene data show CDR1 as SGHTA and CDR2 as FQGNSA. The table lists this clone with a count of one. Sequencing used immunoSEQ multiplex PCR; TCRdb keeps in-frame clones, though not all of them. The top ten hold approximately 5% of the sample, which has approximately 190,000 clones, approximately 84% seen once. The sequence was collected from a woman aged 70-85 years with active or convalescent COVID-19. The genes are TRBV7-2 and TRBJ1-2; TRBD1 matches 8 bases. The specimen was peripheral blood. CDR3 in amino acids: CASSYTWTGPAGYTF. CDR3 nucleotides: TGTGCCAGCAGCTATACGTGGACAGGGCCCGCTGGCTACACCTTC.